A selection of T cell receptor beta chains follows, all from one sample in a study of blood T cell repertoires in COVID-19. Produced via immunoSEQ multiplex PCR; TCRdb's table is partial and in-frame only. The data show tens of thousands of clones, approximately 88% seen once. Sample: peripheral blood. Source of these receptors: an elderly man with active or convalescent COVID-19. CDR3s include the opening cysteine and the closing phenylalanine or tryptophan. Fields, in order: V gene, D gene, J gene, clone size, CDR3 DNA, CDR3 protein. The D gene is left open where the match is weak. A clone size is listed for some rows: how often the clone was seen (once, few, many), or a class if it is expanded.

v_call: TRBV5-1
d_call: TRBD1
j_call: TRBJ1-1
clone_size: -
cdr3_nt: TGCGCCAGCAGCTTTGGGACAGCGAACACTGAAGCTTTCTTT
cdr3_aa: CASSFGTANTEAFF

v_call: TRBV5-4
d_call: -
j_call: TRBJ2-1
clone_size: -
cdr3_nt: TGTGCCAGCAGCTCACCAGGGGCGGACAATGAGCAGTTCTTC
cdr3_aa: CASSSPGADNEQFF

v_call: TRBV5-6
d_call: -
j_call: TRBJ1-2
clone_size: -
cdr3_nt: TGTGCCAGCAGCCGAAAAACAGGGTCTTTCTTCTATGGCTACACCTTC
cdr3_aa: CASSRKTGSFFYGYTF

v_call: TRBV7-2
d_call: TRBD1
j_call: TRBJ2-3
clone_size: -
cdr3_nt: TGTGCCAGCAGCTTAGGACAGGGGACCCTGGATACGCAGTATTTT
cdr3_aa: CASSLGQGTLDTQYF

v_call: TRBV18
d_call: -
j_call: TRBJ1-2
clone_size: -
cdr3_nt: TGTGCCAGCTCAGTTGGCGGCATCTATGGCTACACCTTC
cdr3_aa: CASSVGGIYGYTF

v_call: TRBV6-2/TRBV6-3
d_call: TRBD1
j_call: TRBJ2-7
clone_size: -
cdr3_nt: TGTGCCAGCAGCCTAAGCAGGGGGTTGGAGCAGTACTTC
cdr3_aa: CASSLSRGLEQYF

v_call: TRBV4-1
d_call: -
j_call: TRBJ1-1
clone_size: -
cdr3_nt: TGCGCCAGCAGCCAAGTAGGAGGGAGGGAAGAAGCTTTCTTT
cdr3_aa: CASSQVGGREEAFF

v_call: TRBV6-5
d_call: -
j_call: TRBJ2-1
clone_size: -
cdr3_nt: TGTGCCAGCAGGGAGCGACCCTCCTACAATGAGCAGTTCTTC
cdr3_aa: CASRERPSYNEQFF

v_call: TRBV6-2/TRBV6-3
d_call: -
j_call: TRBJ2-3
clone_size: -
cdr3_nt: TGTGCCAGCAGTTTCGCAGATACGCAGTATTTT
cdr3_aa: CASSFADTQYF

v_call: TRBV29-1
d_call: -
j_call: TRBJ2-1
clone_size: -
cdr3_nt: TGCAGCGTCCGACAGGCTGCTTCCTACAATGAGCAGTTCTTC
cdr3_aa: CSVRQAASYNEQFF

v_call: TRBV6-5
d_call: -
j_call: TRBJ1-4
clone_size: -
cdr3_nt: TGTGCCAGCAGTTCCCGCAGACCCCGAGAGGGCGAAAAACTGTTTTTT
cdr3_aa: CASSSRRPREGEKLFF

v_call: TRBV11-2
d_call: TRBD2
j_call: TRBJ2-3
clone_size: -
cdr3_nt: TGTGCCAGCAGCCTAGCGGGAGCTGGAGATACGCAGTATTTT
cdr3_aa: CASSLAGAGDTQYF

v_call: TRBV19
d_call: TRBD2
j_call: TRBJ2-2
clone_size: once
cdr3_nt: TGTGCCAGTACCTCGACTAGCGGGAGGGCCGGCACCGGGGAGCTGTTTTTT
cdr3_aa: CASTSTSGRAGTGELFF

v_call: TRBV29-1
d_call: -
j_call: TRBJ2-3
clone_size: once
cdr3_nt: TGCAGCGTTGACACAGGGTTCACAGATACGCAGTATTTT
cdr3_aa: CSVDTGFTDTQYF

v_call: TRBV21-1
d_call: -
j_call: TRBJ1-5
clone_size: -
cdr3_nt: TGTGCCAGCCCCCAAAGCGACAGGAGCAATCAGCCCCAGCATTTT
cdr3_aa: CASPQSDRSNQPQHF

v_call: TRBV5-1
d_call: TRBD1
j_call: TRBJ2-4
clone_size: -
cdr3_nt: TGCGCCAGCAGCTTGGGGACAGGGCCAAACATTCAGTACTTC
cdr3_aa: CASSLGTGPNIQYF

v_call: TRBV7-9
d_call: TRBD1
j_call: TRBJ2-5
clone_size: once
cdr3_nt: TGTGCCAGCAGCCCCCAAGGGACAGTATTTACGGAGACCCAGTACTTC
cdr3_aa: CASSPQGTVFTETQYF

v_call: TRBV9
d_call: -
j_call: TRBJ2-2
clone_size: -
cdr3_nt: TGTGCCAGCAGCGTAGGTCCAGGGGCCTTGATCGGGGAGCTGTTTTTT
cdr3_aa: CASSVGPGALIGELFF

v_call: TRBV11-3
d_call: TRBD2
j_call: TRBJ2-3
clone_size: -
cdr3_nt: TGTGCCAGCAGCTGGGGACTAGCGGGAGGGCCTGGAGATACGCAGTATTTT
cdr3_aa: CASSWGLAGGPGDTQYF

v_call: TRBV30
d_call: -
j_call: TRBJ1-3
clone_size: medium-sized
cdr3_nt: TGTGCCTGGAGTGTAGGGGGATTTGGAAACACCATATATTTT
cdr3_aa: CAWSVGGFGNTIYF

v_call: TRBV21-1
d_call: -
j_call: TRBJ2-7
clone_size: -
cdr3_nt: TGTGCCAGCAGCCTTCGGCAGGGTACCTACGAGCAGTACTTC
cdr3_aa: CASSLRQGTYEQYF

v_call: TRBV7-7
d_call: -
j_call: TRBJ1-6
clone_size: -
cdr3_nt: TGTGCCAGCAGCTTAGTTCTACCCGGGGTGTTCTATAATTCACCCCTCCACTTT
cdr3_aa: CASSLVLPGVFYNSPLHF

v_call: TRBV11-3
d_call: TRBD2
j_call: TRBJ2-4
clone_size: -
cdr3_nt: TGTGCCAGCAGCTCGCCCCCCAGCGGGGGCGCCAAAAACATTCAGTACTTC
cdr3_aa: CASSSPPSGGAKNIQYF

v_call: TRBV3-1/TRBV3-2
d_call: -
j_call: TRBJ1-1
clone_size: -
cdr3_nt: TGTGCCAGCAGCCGTACAGGGCGGTCTGAAGCTTTCTTT
cdr3_aa: CASSRTGRSEAFF

v_call: TRBV30
d_call: -
j_call: TRBJ1-2
clone_size: -
cdr3_nt: TGTGCCTGGAGCAAGAGCTATGGCTACACCTTC
cdr3_aa: CAWSKSYGYTF

v_call: TRBV24-1
d_call: -
j_call: TRBJ2-3
clone_size: -
cdr3_nt: TGTGCCACAGCAGGGGATAGCACAGATACGCAGTATTTT
cdr3_aa: CATAGDSTDTQYF

v_call: TRBV6-1
d_call: -
j_call: TRBJ2-7
clone_size: -
cdr3_nt: TGTGCCAGCAGTGAACGGCGGGGAATCGGGGAGCAGTACTTC
cdr3_aa: CASSERRGIGEQYF

v_call: TRBV7-6
d_call: TRBD1
j_call: TRBJ2-2
clone_size: -
cdr3_nt: TGTGCCAGCAGCTTTTGGACAGGGAAGTTCGGGGAGCTGTTTTTT
cdr3_aa: CASSFWTGKFGELFF

v_call: TRBV11-2
d_call: -
j_call: TRBJ1-1
clone_size: -
cdr3_nt: TGTGCCACCCGGCGGTTTTTGAACACTGAAGCTTTCTTT
cdr3_aa: CATRRFLNTEAFF

v_call: TRBV5-5
d_call: -
j_call: TRBJ1-3
clone_size: -
cdr3_nt: TGTGCCAGCAGCTCGTACTCTGGAAACACCATATATTTT
cdr3_aa: CASSSYSGNTIYF

v_call: TRBV3-1/TRBV3-2
d_call: TRBD2
j_call: TRBJ2-5
clone_size: few
cdr3_nt: TGTGCCAGCAGCCTCCGGGACTATCCCTACTTC
cdr3_aa: CASSLRDYPYF

v_call: TRBV27
d_call: TRBD1
j_call: TRBJ1-6
clone_size: -
cdr3_nt: TGTGCCAGCAGCACCAGGGGACAGGCCCTCCCCCTCCACTTT
cdr3_aa: CASSTRGQALPLHF

v_call: TRBV6-4
d_call: -
j_call: TRBJ2-3
clone_size: once
cdr3_nt: TGTGCCAGCAGTGGGTCCCGGGGAGATACGCAGTATTTT
cdr3_aa: CASSGSRGDTQYF

v_call: TRBV2
d_call: -
j_call: TRBJ1-4
clone_size: -
cdr3_nt: TGTGCCAGCAGGGAGATTAGAAGACTGTTTTTT
cdr3_aa: CASREIRRLFF

v_call: TRBV7-2
d_call: TRBD2
j_call: TRBJ2-3
clone_size: -
cdr3_nt: TGTGCCAGCAGCTTACGTAGGCTAGCGGGGGGCCACACAGATACGCAGTATTTT
cdr3_aa: CASSLRRLAGGHTDTQYF

v_call: TRBV30
d_call: -
j_call: TRBJ1-1
clone_size: -
cdr3_nt: TGTGCCTGGACGGCAGGGTTAAGGACTGAAGCTTTCTTT
cdr3_aa: CAWTAGLRTEAFF

v_call: TRBV6-5
d_call: -
j_call: TRBJ2-6
clone_size: -
cdr3_nt: TGTGCCAGCAGGCACAGGGCGGCTGGGGCCAACGTCCTGACTTTC
cdr3_aa: CASRHRAAGANVLTF

v_call: TRBV3-1/TRBV3-2
d_call: -
j_call: TRBJ2-7
clone_size: -
cdr3_nt: TGTGCCAGCAGCCAAGAAGGGGGTCTACGCTACGAGCAGTACTTC
cdr3_aa: CASSQEGGLRYEQYF

v_call: TRBV5-1
d_call: -
j_call: TRBJ2-4
clone_size: -
cdr3_nt: TGCGCCAGCAGCTTGGGTCTAGAAAACATTCAGTACTTC
cdr3_aa: CASSLGLENIQYF

v_call: TRBV11-2
d_call: TRBD1
j_call: TRBJ2-3
clone_size: few
cdr3_nt: TGTGCCAGCAGCCGTACCGGGACAGCAACAGATACGCAGTATTTT
cdr3_aa: CASSRTGTATDTQYF

v_call: TRBV2
d_call: -
j_call: TRBJ1-6
clone_size: -
cdr3_nt: TGTGCCAGCAGTGAAGCTGGCAGGGGAAATTCACCCCTCCACTTT
cdr3_aa: CASSEAGRGNSPLHF

v_call: TRBV7-7
d_call: TRBD2
j_call: TRBJ2-1
clone_size: -
cdr3_nt: TGTGCCAGCAGCGCTACTAGCGGGAGCTCCTACAATGAGCAGTTCTTC
cdr3_aa: CASSATSGSSYNEQFF

v_call: TRBV28
d_call: -
j_call: TRBJ1-2
clone_size: -
cdr3_nt: TGTGCCAGCAGTACTCCGACAAGGAACTATGGCTACACCTTC
cdr3_aa: CASSTPTRNYGYTF

v_call: TRBV6-1
d_call: TRBD2
j_call: TRBJ2-3
clone_size: -
cdr3_nt: TGTGCCAGCAGTGCGGGACTATCACTTAACACAGATACGCAGTATTTT
cdr3_aa: CASSAGLSLNTDTQYF

v_call: TRBV7-2
d_call: TRBD1
j_call: TRBJ2-7
clone_size: -
cdr3_nt: TGTGCCAGCAGCTTAGCCACGACAGGGGCGTTATACGAGCAGTACTTC
cdr3_aa: CASSLATTGALYEQYF

v_call: TRBV6-7
d_call: TRBD1
j_call: TRBJ1-4
clone_size: -
cdr3_nt: TGTGCCAGCAGAGAGACAGGGGCGAATGAAAAACTGTTTTTT
cdr3_aa: CASRETGANEKLFF

v_call: TRBV24-1
d_call: -
j_call: TRBJ2-3
clone_size: -
cdr3_nt: TGTGCCACCAGTGATACAGACACAGATACGCAGTATTTT
cdr3_aa: CATSDTDTDTQYF

v_call: TRBV9
d_call: TRBD1
j_call: TRBJ2-2
clone_size: -
cdr3_nt: TGTGCCAGCAGCGTAAGACAGGGTCCCGGGGAGCTGTTTTTT
cdr3_aa: CASSVRQGPGELFF

v_call: TRBV13
d_call: TRBD2
j_call: TRBJ2-7
clone_size: few
cdr3_nt: TGTGCCAGCAGCTACGGACTAGCGGGCTACGAGCAGTACTTC
cdr3_aa: CASSYGLAGYEQYF

v_call: TRBV7-9
d_call: -
j_call: TRBJ2-5
clone_size: -
cdr3_nt: TGTGCCAGCAGCCCGGACAGCGACCAAGAGACCCAGTACTTC
cdr3_aa: CASSPDSDQETQYF

v_call: TRBV19
d_call: TRBD1
j_call: TRBJ1-1
clone_size: few
cdr3_nt: TGTGCCAGTAGACCGCCGACAGGGCGGAACACTGAAGCTTTCTTT
cdr3_aa: CASRPPTGRNTEAFF

v_call: TRBV28
d_call: TRBD1
j_call: TRBJ2-3
clone_size: -
cdr3_nt: TGTGCCAGCAGTCTCACCCGACAGGGCCAGGCGCAGTATTTT
cdr3_aa: CASSLTRQGQAQYF

v_call: TRBV3-1/TRBV3-2
d_call: -
j_call: TRBJ2-3
clone_size: -
cdr3_nt: TGTGCCAGCAGCGAGAGAGAACCCTACACAGATACGCAGTATTTT
cdr3_aa: CASSEREPYTDTQYF

v_call: TRBV5-1
d_call: TRBD1
j_call: TRBJ1-4
clone_size: -
cdr3_nt: TGCGCCAGCAGCTTGGACAGGGGTGCAACTAATGAAAAACTGTTTTTT
cdr3_aa: CASSLDRGATNEKLFF

v_call: TRBV18
d_call: TRBD1
j_call: TRBJ1-3
clone_size: -
cdr3_nt: TGTGCCAGCTCACCACCGGGACAGGGAAGCTCTGGAAACACCATATATTTT
cdr3_aa: CASSPPGQGSSGNTIYF

v_call: TRBV5-6
d_call: TRBD1
j_call: TRBJ1-6
clone_size: -
cdr3_nt: TGTGCCAGCAGCCTACGTCGGGACAGGGGTAATTCACCCCTCCACTTT
cdr3_aa: CASSLRRDRGNSPLHF

v_call: TRBV7-2
d_call: -
j_call: TRBJ2-7
clone_size: -
cdr3_nt: TGTGCCAGCAGCTACCAAAACAGGGGGGGTTCCTACGAGCAGTACTTC
cdr3_aa: CASSYQNRGGSYEQYF